This T cell receptor (beta chain) was recorded in a study of T cells after yellow fever vaccination. On this clonotype itself: Its target is not known.

V was cut by 0 bases and J by 0 bases, with 12 bases left in between. This CDR3 region has 16 residues. From germline, CDR1 is SGHRS and CDR2 YFSETQ. Study results and caveats: The study noted that FACS-sorted repertoires could contain abundant clonotypes contaminating from the bulk population. The study found a weaker secondary response that peaked faster, day 5 versus 15.

For TCR, cDNA came from 5'RACE template switching, which added a universal primer site and UMIs. TCRdb ran MiXCR on the 5' RACE reads and lists one entry per CDR3 protein. The sample contains roughly 340,000 distinct CDR3 sequences, about 8.7% of which appear only once. Sample: PBMCs, taken on the day of the first yellow fever vaccination. The sequence was obtained from a man aged 18 to 30 who received the YFV17D yellow fever vaccine. The genes are TRBV5-1 and TRBJ2-5, with no clear D. This chain's CDR3 is CASSLGGQLYQETQYF. The CDR3 nucleotides are TGCGCCAGCAGCTTGGGCGGCCAGTTGTACCAAGAGACCCAGTACTTC. Combining the CDR3 with reference TRBV5-1 and TRBJ2-5 gives the whole variable domain KAGVTQTPRYLIKTRGQQVTLSCSPISGHRSVSWYQQTPGQGLQFLFEYFSETQRNKGNFPGRFSGRQFSNSRSEMNVSTLELGDSALYLCASSLGGQLYQETQYFGPGTRLLVL.